What follows are 4 T cell receptor beta chains derived from one specimen sequenced in a study of tumor-infiltrating lymphocytes in primary liver carcinoma. Between 20 and 30 mg of unsorted bulk tissue served as the source from which RNA and DNA were co-extracted. The template, about 550 ng total RNA, yielded TCR beta cDNA made with a constant-region primer. Employing slightly modified ARM-PCR, three nested multiplex PCR rounds were run, and these gave rise to the TCR beta libraries. TRBV1-TRBV30 forward primers paired with a C-beta reverse primer drove the first two PCR rounds, about 11 cycles each. TCRdb reanalysed the multiplex PCR reads using MiXCR and keeps one entry per CDR3 protein. The top ten hold roughly 20% of the sample, which has approximately 190,000 distinct CDR3 sequences, about 82% seen once. The sequenced sample was tumor tissue from primary liver carcinoma. These receptors were collected from a middle-aged man with primary liver carcinoma and hepatitis B virus infection.

On this clonotype itself: One junction end disagrees with the germline gene, perhaps due to a read error. This chain links TRBV6-6 with TRBJ1-1, with D perhaps matching TRBD1 (6 bases). The CDR3 loop spans 13 amino acids. Germline V gene sequence: CDR1 MNHNY, CDR2 SVGAGI (reference sequence). The CDR3 reads CVSSIGGTTEVFF. The DNA of the CDR3 is TGTGTCAGCAGCATAGGGGGGACTACTGAAGTTTTCTTT.

The chain carries TRBV10-3 and TRBJ2-1, with 8 bases aligning to TRBD2. This CDR3 region has 16 residues. Germline V gives CDR1 ENHRY, CDR2 SYGVKD. The V segment lost 3 bases and the J segment 7 bases; nucleotides outside the gene matches: 11. The CDR3 spells CAISDPGGSPYNEQFF. As DNA, the CDR3 is TGTGCCATCAGTGACCCGGGAGGGTCACCGTATAATGAGCAGTTCTTC.

Concerning this clonotype itself: One end of the junction fails to match germline, which may point to a read error. CDR3 sequence reads: CASSFSRDIGNTF. The CDR3 DNA reads TGTGCCAGCAGTTTTTCCAGGGATATTGGCAACACCTTC. This chain links TRBV12-3 or TRBV12-4 with TRBJ1-2; maybe TRBD1 (5 bases). This CDR3 comprises 13 residues.

About this clonotype itself: The conserved phenylalanine or tryptophan normally closing the CDR3 is absent here, so this likely arose from a read error. It is unclear where the CDR3 begins or ends on the DNA, so no DNA is shown, and the CDR3 is as TCRdb lists it. V is TRBV13 and J is TRBJ1-5. The CDR3 numbers 14 amino acids, ends counted. The germline V gene has CDR1 PRHDT and CDR2 FYEKMQ (reference sequence). The CDR3 protein is CASSLGGSNQPHHS.